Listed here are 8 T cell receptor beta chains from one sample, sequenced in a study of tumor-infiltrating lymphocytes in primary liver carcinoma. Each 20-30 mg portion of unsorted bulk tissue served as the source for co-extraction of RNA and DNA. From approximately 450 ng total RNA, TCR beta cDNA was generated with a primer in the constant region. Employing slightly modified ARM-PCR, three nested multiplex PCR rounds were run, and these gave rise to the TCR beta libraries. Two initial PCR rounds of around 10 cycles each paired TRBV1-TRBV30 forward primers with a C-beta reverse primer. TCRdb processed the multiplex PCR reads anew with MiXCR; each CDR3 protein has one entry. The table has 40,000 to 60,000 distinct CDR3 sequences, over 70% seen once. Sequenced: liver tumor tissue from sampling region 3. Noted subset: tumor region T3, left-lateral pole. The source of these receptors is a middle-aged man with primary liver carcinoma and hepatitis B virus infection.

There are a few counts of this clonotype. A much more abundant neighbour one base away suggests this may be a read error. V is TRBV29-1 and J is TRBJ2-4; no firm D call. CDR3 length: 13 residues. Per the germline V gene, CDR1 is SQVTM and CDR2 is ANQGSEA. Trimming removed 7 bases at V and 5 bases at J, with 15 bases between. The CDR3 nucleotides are TGCAGCGGGCTCAGAACTACCGAAAACATTCAGTACTTC. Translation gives CSGLRTTENIQYF.

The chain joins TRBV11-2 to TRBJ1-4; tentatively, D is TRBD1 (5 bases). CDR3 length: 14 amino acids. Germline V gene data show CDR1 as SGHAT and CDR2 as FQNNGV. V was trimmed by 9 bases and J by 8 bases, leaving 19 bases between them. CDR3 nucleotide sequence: TGTGCCAGGAGATCAGAGGTTGGGGACGAAAAACTGTTTTTT. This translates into CARRSEVGDEKLFF.

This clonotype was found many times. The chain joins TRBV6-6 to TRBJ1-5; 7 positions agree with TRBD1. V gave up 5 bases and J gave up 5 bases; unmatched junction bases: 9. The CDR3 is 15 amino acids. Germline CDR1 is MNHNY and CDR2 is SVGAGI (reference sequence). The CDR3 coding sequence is TGTGCCAGCAGTCCTCGACAGGGTCCCCATCAGCCCCAGCATTTT. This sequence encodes CASSPRQGPHQPQHF.

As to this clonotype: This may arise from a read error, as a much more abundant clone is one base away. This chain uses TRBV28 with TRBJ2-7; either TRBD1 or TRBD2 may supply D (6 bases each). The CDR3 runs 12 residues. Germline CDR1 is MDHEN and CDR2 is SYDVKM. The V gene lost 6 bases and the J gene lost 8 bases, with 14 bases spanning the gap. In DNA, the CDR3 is TGTGCCAGCAGGGTAGGGGGGCGCAAGCAGTACTTC. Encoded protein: CASRVGGRKQYF. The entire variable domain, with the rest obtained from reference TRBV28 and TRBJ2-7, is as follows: DVKVTQSSRYLVKRTGEKVFLECVQDMDHENMFWYRQDPGLGLRLIYFSYDVKMKEKGDIPEGYSVSREKKERFSLILESASTNQTSMYLCASRVGGRKQYFGPGTRLTVT.

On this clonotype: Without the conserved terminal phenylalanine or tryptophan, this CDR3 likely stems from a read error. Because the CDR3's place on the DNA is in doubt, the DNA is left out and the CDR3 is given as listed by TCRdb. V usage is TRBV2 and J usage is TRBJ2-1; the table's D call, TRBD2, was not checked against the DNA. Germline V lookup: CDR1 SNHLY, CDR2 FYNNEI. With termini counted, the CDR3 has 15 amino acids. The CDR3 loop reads CASHRTSGGELEQSL.

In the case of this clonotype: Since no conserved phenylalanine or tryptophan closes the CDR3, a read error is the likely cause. The CDR3 nucleotides read TGCGCCAGCAGTGAAACTACACCCGATAGAAATCAGCCCCAGCATTCT. Its protein is CASSETTPDRNQPQHS. The rearrangement links TRBV6-1 to TRBJ1-5, with D unresolved. The CDR3 has 16 amino acids. Germline V gives CDR1 MNHNS, CDR2 SASEGT.

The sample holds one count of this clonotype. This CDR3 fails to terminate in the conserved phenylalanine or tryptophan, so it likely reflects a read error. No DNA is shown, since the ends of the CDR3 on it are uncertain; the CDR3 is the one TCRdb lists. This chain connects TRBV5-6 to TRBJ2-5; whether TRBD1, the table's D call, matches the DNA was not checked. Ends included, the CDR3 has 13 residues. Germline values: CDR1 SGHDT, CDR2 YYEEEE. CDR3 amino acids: CASSLIDGGTQNL.

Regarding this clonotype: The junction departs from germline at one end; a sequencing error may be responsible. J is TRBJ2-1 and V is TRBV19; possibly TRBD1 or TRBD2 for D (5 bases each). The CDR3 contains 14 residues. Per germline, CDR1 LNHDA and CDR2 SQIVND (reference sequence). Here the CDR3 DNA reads TGTACCAGTAGTCAGGGAGCTCCGGTCGATGAGCAGATCTTC. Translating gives CTSSQGAPVDEQIF. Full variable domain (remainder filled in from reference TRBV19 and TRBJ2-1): DGGITQSPKYLFRKEGQNVTLSCEQNLNHDAMYWYRQDPGQGLRLIYYSQIVNDFQKGDIAEGYSVSREKKESFPLTVTSAQKNPTAFYLCTSSQGAPVDEQIFGPGTRLTVL.